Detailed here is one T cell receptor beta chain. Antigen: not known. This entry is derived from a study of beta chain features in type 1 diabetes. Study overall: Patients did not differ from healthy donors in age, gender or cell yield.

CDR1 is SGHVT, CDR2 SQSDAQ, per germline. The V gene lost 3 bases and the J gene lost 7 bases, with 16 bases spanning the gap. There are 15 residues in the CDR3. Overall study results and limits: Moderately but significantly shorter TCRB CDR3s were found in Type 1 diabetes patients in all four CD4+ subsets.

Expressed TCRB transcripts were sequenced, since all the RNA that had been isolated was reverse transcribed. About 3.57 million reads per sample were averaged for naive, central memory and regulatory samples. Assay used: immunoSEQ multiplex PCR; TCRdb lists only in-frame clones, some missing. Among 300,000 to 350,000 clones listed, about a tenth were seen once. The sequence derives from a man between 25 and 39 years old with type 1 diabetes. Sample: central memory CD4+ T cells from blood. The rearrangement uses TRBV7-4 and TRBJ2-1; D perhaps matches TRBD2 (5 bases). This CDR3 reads CASSFIQRSWNEQFF. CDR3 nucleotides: TGTGCCAGCAGCTTCATCCAGCGGTCCTGGAATGAGCAGTTCTTC.